This TCR beta chain originates from a study of CD8+CD57+ T cells in acquired aplastic anemia. Whole-study context: On average, sorted CD4+ and CD8+ cells gave 3.2 ug of DNA. Study findings and constraints: Patients and controls turned out to have 25 to 35 CD8+ CDR3 sequences in common.

V was trimmed by 5 bases and J by 10 bases, leaving 18 bases between them. There are 15 residues in the CDR3. Looked up from germline, CDR1 is SGHTA and CDR2 is FQGNSA. CD8+CD57+ cell expansion had been shown by flow cytometry in patients chosen for sequencing. Every one of the patients had aplastic anemia (severe, acquired). The blood sampling took place in patients who had so far received no therapy. Genomic DNA, serving as template, underwent TCR beta VDJ and CDR3 profiling. TCRdb re-called the reads through MiXCR, storing one row per CDR3 protein. The top ten hold 1% to 1.5% of the sample, which has about 290,000 distinct CDR3 sequences, approximately 58% seen once. About this clonotype: Its antigen remains unidentified.

The source is a human donor with aplastic anemia. The sequencing input was sorted CD4+, CD8+, or CD8+CD57+ T cells (not recorded which) from PBMCs. This sequence joins TRBV7-2 and TRBJ1-6, with TRBD1 as a possible D gene (6 bases). Here the CDR3 DNA reads TGTGCCAGCAGCCCACGGGGGGCTGAGGAATCACCCCTCCACTTT. Residues: CASSPRGAEESPLHF.